The source of this T cell receptor beta chain is a study of T cells after yellow fever vaccination. Whole-study context: It was SMART-Seq v4 Ultra Low Input that prepared the fractions with low cell numbers. Study-level findings and limits: Contaminating bulk clonotypes could be abundant in FACS-sorted repertoires.

Template switching with 5'RACE generated the TCR cDNA and added a universal primer site and UMIs. TCRdb reanalysed the 5' RACE reads using MiXCR and keeps one entry per CDR3 protein. The sample holds under 600,000 distinct CDR3 sequences, about a fifth seen once. About this clonotype itself: Antigen unknown.

The source of this sequence is a man younger than 35 who received the YFV17D yellow fever vaccine. Sequenced material: PBMCs, taken about 20 days after the first yellow fever vaccination.

The chain's CDR3 is CASSYRMPDTQYF. CDR3 coding DNA: TGTGCCAGCAGCTATCGGATGCCAGATACGCAGTATTTT. The chain recombines TRBV7-2 with TRBJ2-3; D gene ambiguous. Trimming took 4 bases from V and 4 from J, leaving 9 bases between them. Germline loops: CDR1 SGHTA, CDR2 FQGNSA. CDR3 length: 13 residues.